The present T cell receptor beta chain was sequenced within a study of regulatory T cells in long-lasting Graves disease (dated by TCRdb to the early 2020s). Notes on the research overall: Persistent Graves' disease meant more than 5 years of antithyroid drug treatment with TSH receptor autoantibodies that stayed positive. Persistent Graves' disease patients were compared with newly diagnosed Graves' disease patients by peripheral blood TCR sequencing and RNA sequencing. The study was conducted in China and was registered as a clinical trial. A total of 35 or so samples underwent TCR sequencing: some 13 from persistent and around 20 from newly diagnosed Graves' disease patients. Persistent Graves' disease patients in the clinical cohort had taken antithyroid drugs for roughly ten years on average. Beyond this particular receptor, the publication reports: Only the TCR beta chain was sequenced and analyzed. Because the primary lesion, thyroid tissue, could not be accessed, the study looked at peripheral blood alone. More public clonotypes were shared among persistent patients (over 2,500) than among newly diagnosed patients (roughly 1,000). Persistent Graves' disease patients showed lower TCR Shannon entropy and fewer highly expanded clones than newly diagnosed patients, suggesting clonal expansion. As a limitation, the authors acknowledged that the small sample size may reduce accuracy. Persistent disease showed preferential use of TRBV28, TRBJ1-2 and TRBJ2-5, whereas newly diagnosed disease favored TRBV20-1 and TRBJ2-1.

Trimming takes 1 base from V and 0 bases from J, and the germline ends sit 15 bases apart. According to the germline V gene (reference sequence), CDR1 reads LGHDT and CDR2 reads YNNKEL. The CDR3, from cysteine to phenylalanine, totals 17 residues. Only CDR3 DNA is held: 51 bases, read in frame from base 1. The label giving this sample's time point can be read as: persistent/refractory GD, antithyroid drugs over 5 years with positive TRAb. For both TCR sequencing and RNA sequencing, RNA was extracted from PBMCs in TRIzol. Graves' disease was diagnosed according to American Thyroid Association guidelines. Patients for the study were recruited at an endocrinology department in Xi'an, China. Each patient gave approximately 9.7 milliliters of peripheral blood, collected in an EDTA anticoagulant tube. Ficoll Paque Plus density gradient separation was used to isolate PBMCs, and no further T cell sorting was done. RNA quality was checked with an Agilent 2100 Bioanalyzer and agarose gel, and concentration with a NanoDrop 2000.

This clonotype has only a few counts. Its antigen is unknown. Nothing much larger sits one base from this clone, and base qualities are not available. The method behind the library was multiplex PCR. The run used an Illumina HiSeq 4000. TCR beta libraries were built with iRepertoire HTBI primers and Arm-PCR amplification of CDR3 regions. Before sequencing, the PCR products went through gel purification. In the source study's methods: A total of fewer than 80 TRBV and under 15 TRBJ segments were identified across samples and were used for gene usage analysis of CDR3 amino acid clonotypes. COPE and FqMerger were used to merge the filtered high-quality paired reads into contigs. BLAST was used to align contigs to IMGT TRBV, TRBD and TRBJ reference genes, and CDR3 was defined according to IMGT. Clonotypes above 0.1% frequency were classified as highly expanded clones. Shannon entropy was used to measure repertoire diversity, and the Gini coefficient was used to measure V-J evenness. A clonotype found in more than one individual was treated as public. The public reads were quality trimmed at Q25 with fastp and then assembled into clones with MiXCR by TCRdb, keeping productive beta chains. Merged by CDR3 protein, the rows form single entries marked with the most common genes and DNA. These V and J calls rely on TCRdb rather than the paper's analysis. The sample table lists hundreds of thousands of distinct CDR3 sequences, 30% of them with a count of one. The ten top clones hold roughly 41% of the sample.

The specimen was peripheral blood mononuclear cells (PBMCs), collected when the disease was refractory, from a patient treated with antithyroid drugs. In this chain, TRBV3-1 is recombined with TRBJ2-5; a tentative D match to TRBD2 spans 6 bases. This clonotype originated in a female donor with Graves disease. In nucleotides, the sequence is TGTGCCAGCAGCCAAGGCTCCGTGGTAGCGGACCAAGAGACCCAGTACTTC. Its amino acids are CASSQGSVVADQETQYF.